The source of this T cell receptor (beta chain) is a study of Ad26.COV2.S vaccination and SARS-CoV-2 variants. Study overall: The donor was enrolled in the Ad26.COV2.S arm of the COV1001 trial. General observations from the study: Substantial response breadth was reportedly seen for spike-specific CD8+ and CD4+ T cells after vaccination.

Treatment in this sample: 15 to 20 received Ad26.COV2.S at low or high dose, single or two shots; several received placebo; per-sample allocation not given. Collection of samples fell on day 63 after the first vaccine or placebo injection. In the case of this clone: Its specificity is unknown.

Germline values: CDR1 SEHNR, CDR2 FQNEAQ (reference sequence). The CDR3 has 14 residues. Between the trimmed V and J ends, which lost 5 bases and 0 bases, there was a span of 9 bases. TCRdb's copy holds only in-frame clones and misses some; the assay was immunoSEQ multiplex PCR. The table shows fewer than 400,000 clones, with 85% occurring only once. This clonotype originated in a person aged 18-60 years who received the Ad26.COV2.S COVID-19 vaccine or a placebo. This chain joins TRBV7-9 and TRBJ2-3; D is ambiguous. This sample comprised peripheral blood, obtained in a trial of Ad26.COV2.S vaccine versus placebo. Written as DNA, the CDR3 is TGTGCCAGCAGCCGGTTAAGCAGCACAGATACGCAGTATTTT. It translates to CASSRLSSTDTQYF.